These T cell receptor beta chains were read from a single sample in a study of blood T cells in healthy people across ages. TCRdb re-called the 5' RACE reads through MiXCR, storing one row per CDR3 protein. The data contain around 800,000 distinct CDR3 sequences, 53% of them singletons. The sequenced sample consisted of blood. Receptors were obtained from an older man in good health. Both conserved end residues are part of each CDR3. A D gene is named only where the DNA matches it firmly. A row's size may be missing; if present it is once, few, many or a size class.

d_gene	abundance	j_gene	v_gene	CDR3aa	CDR3nt
TRBD1	.	TRBJ2-7	TRBV12-5	CASGLVTGTAYYEQYF	TGTGCGAGTGGTTTGGTGACCGGGACAGCCTACTACGAGCAGTACTTC
.	.	TRBJ2-3	TRBV3-1	CASSHRADTQYF	TGTGCCAGCAGCCACAGGGCAGATACGCAGTATTTT
.	.	TRBJ2-4	TRBV24-1	CATSDLANIQYF	TGTGCCACCAGTGATTTGGCAAACATTCAGTACTTC
TRBD1	many	TRBJ2-7	TRBV11-2	CASSLGQGEQYF	TGTGCCAGCAGCTTAGGACAGGGAGAGCAGTACTTC
.	.	TRBJ2-7	TRBV11-2	CASSREPGPYEQYF	TGTGCCAGCAGCCGAGAGCCGGGACCCTACGAGCAGTACTTC
.	.	TRBJ1-2	TRBV6-1	CASIQPELGALLYGHTF	TGTGCCAGCATACAACCGGAACTGGGGGCCCTACTCTATGGCCACACCTTC
.	once	TRBJ2-3	TRBV7-2	CASTLGGRDTQYF	TGTGCCAGCACTCTAGGGGGGCGGGATACGCAGTATTTT
.	once	TRBJ2-3	TRBV5-1	CASSATGNTEGYAYF	TGCGCCAGCAGCGCCACCGGGAACACCGAGGGATACGCGTATTTT
TRBD2	.	TRBJ2-7	TRBV6-1	CASSARTRTSGRRYEQYF	TGTGCCAGCAGTGCACGAACCAGGACTAGCGGGAGAAGATACGAGCAGTACTTC
.	.	TRBJ2-1	TRBV7-2	CASSWGTQGEQFF	TGTGCCAGCAGCTGGGGGACCCAGGGTGAGCAGTTCTTC
.	.	TRBJ2-2	TRBV6-1	CASSRRNTGELFF	TGTGCCAGCAGTCGGCGGAACACCGGGGAGCTGTTTTTT
TRBD2	few	TRBJ2-7	TRBV20-1	CSALTSGKAYEQYF	TGCAGTGCTCTGACTAGCGGGAAAGCCTACGAGCAGTACTTC
TRBD1	many	TRBJ2-6	TRBV27	CASSSRTGRTSGANVLTF	TGTGCCAGCAGTTCACGGACAGGGAGAACGTCTGGGGCCAACGTCCTGACTTTC
TRBD2	few	TRBJ2-7	TRBV28	CASSKSGVPYEQYF	TGTGCCAGCAGTAAAAGCGGGGTTCCCTACGAGCAGTACTTC
.	.	TRBJ2-1	TRBV25-1	CASRNVWGNEQFF	TGTGCCAGCAGAAATGTATGGGGCAATGAGCAGTTCTTC
.	.	TRBJ1-1	TRBV11-3	CASSLQFNTEAFF	TGTGCCAGCAGCCTTCAGTTTAACACTGAAGCTTTCTTT
TRBD2	.	TRBJ2-1	TRBV5-1	CASSRDGTSGNEQFF	TGCGCCAGCAGCCGGGACGGGACTAGCGGGAATGAGCAGTTCTTC
TRBD1	.	TRBJ2-3	TRBV4-1	CASSQHSGTGANRYAYF	TGCGCCAGCAGCCAGCATTCCGGGACAGGGGCTAACAGATACGCGTATTTT
TRBD2	.	TRBJ2-3	TRBV5-5	CASSLGTLAGAGHRYAYF	TGTGCCAGCAGCTTGGGTACACTAGCGGGAGCGGGGCACAGATACGCGTATTTT
.	.	TRBJ2-5	TRBV6-6	CASSYQGRAQETQYF	TGTGCCAGCAGTTACCAGGGCAGGGCCCAAGAGACCCAGTACTTC
.	.	TRBJ2-1	TRBV6-6	CASGRGGLKGNEQFF	TGTGCCAGCGGCCGGGGCGGACTTAAGGGCAATGAGCAGTTCTTC
.	.	TRBJ2-1	TRBV3-1	CASSQGEQGAQFF	TGTGCCAGCAGCCAAGGGGAACAGGGTGCGCAGTTCTTC
TRBD1	.	TRBJ2-3	TRBV5-1	CASSSTGTGGRNTQYF	TGCGCCAGCAGCTCCACCGGGACAGGGGGCAGGAATACGCAGTATTTT
TRBD2	.	TRBJ2-1	TRBV29-1	CSVETSSWFF	TGCAGCGTGGAGACTAGCAGTTGGTTCTTC
TRBD2	.	TRBJ2-1	TRBV14	CASNHWTSGRTEQFF	TGTGCCAGCAACCACTGGACTAGCGGGAGAACTGAGCAGTTCTTC